This T cell receptor beta chain was profiled in a study of CDR3 diversity in severe acne. Using its own MiXCR run on the PCR reads, TCRdb lists one record per CDR3 protein. The sample holds approximately 90,000 distinct CDR3 sequences, around 50% seen once. This clonotype was detected ten times or more. CDR3 length: 14 residues. V lost 0 bases, J lost 8 bases, and 12 bases lay in between. Germline V gene data show CDR1 as SGHKS and CDR2 as YYEKEE (reference sequence). Sequenced input: blood. The origin of this receptor is a male donor with severe acne vulgaris. The chain links TRBV5-5 to TRBJ2-1; D not resolved. CDR3 sequence reads: CASSLGKRVDEQFF. CDR3 nucleotides: TGTGCCAGCAGCTTGGGGAAACGCGTTGATGAGCAGTTCTTC.